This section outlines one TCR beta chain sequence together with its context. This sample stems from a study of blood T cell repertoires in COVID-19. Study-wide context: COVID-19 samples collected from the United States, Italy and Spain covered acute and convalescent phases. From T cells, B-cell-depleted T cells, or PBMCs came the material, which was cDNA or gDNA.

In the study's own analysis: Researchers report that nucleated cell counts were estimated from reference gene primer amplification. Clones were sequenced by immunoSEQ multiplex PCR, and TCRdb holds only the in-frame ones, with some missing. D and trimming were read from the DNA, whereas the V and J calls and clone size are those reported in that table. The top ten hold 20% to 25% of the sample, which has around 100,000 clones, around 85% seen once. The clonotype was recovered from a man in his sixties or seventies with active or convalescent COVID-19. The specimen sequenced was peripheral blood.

This chain's CDR3 is CASSRTGGSYEQYF. DNA for the CDR3: TGTGCCAGCAGTAGAACAGGGGGCTCCTACGAGCAGTACTTC. The rearrangement joins TRBV6-5 to TRBJ2-7, with 8 bases lining up with TRBD1. Germline-derived CDR1 and CDR2 are MNHEY and SVGAGI. There are 14 residues in the CDR3. V was pared by 5 bases and J by 0 bases, with 3 bases of the junction left unmatched.